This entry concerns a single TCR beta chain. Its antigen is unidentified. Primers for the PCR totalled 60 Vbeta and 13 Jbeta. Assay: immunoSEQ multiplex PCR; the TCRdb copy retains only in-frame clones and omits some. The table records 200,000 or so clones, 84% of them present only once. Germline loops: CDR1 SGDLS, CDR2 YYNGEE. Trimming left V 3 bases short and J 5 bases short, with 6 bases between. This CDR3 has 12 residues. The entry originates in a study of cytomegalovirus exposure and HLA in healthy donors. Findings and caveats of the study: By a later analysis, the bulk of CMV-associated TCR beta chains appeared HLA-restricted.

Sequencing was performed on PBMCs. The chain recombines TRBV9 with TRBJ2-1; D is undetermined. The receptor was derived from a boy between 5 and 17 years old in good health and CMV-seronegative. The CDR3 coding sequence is TGTGCCAGCAGCGATTTAAACAATGAGCAGTTCTTC. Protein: CASSDLNNEQFF.